This is a list of T cell receptor beta chains from one sample in a study of T cells after yellow fever vaccination. TCRdb passed the 5' RACE reads through MiXCR, listing each CDR3 protein once. The profile shows 99,000 or so distinct CDR3 sequences, approximately 6.3% of them singletons. Sequences were derived from CD8+ T cells sorted from PBMCs, sampled 10 days after the yellow fever booster vaccination. These receptors all stem from a man aged 18-30 years who received the YFV17D yellow fever vaccine. CDR3s include the opening cysteine and the closing phenylalanine or tryptophan. The D gene is left open where the match is weak. Clone sizes are given selectively: once, few, many, or a class where the clone is expanded.

d_call | j_call | clone_size | v_call | cdr3_length | cdr3_nt | cdr3_aa
- | TRBJ2-7 | many | TRBV20-1 | 13 | TGCAGTGCTAGAACCGGAGGGGGTTACGAGCAGTACTTC | CSARTGGGYEQYF
TRBD1 | TRBJ2-1 | - | TRBV15 | 15 | TGTGCCACCAGCAGAGCGGGACAGGGGAGAGATGAGCAGTTCTTC | CATSRAGQGRDEQFF
- | TRBJ1-2 | few | TRBV6-6 | 15 | TGTGCCAGCAGTTACTTGGGTAGGGGGAACTATGGCTACACCTTC | CASSYLGRGNYGYTF
- | TRBJ2-3 | - | TRBV4-3 | 14 | TGCGCCAGCAGCCAACAGAGCCTCACAGATACGCAGTATTTT | CASSQQSLTDTQYF
- | TRBJ2-3 | - | TRBV9 | 16 | TGTGCCAGCAGCGTAGTATCGGAGGGAGGCACAGATACGCAGTATTTT | CASSVVSEGGTDTQYF
- | TRBJ1-5 | many | TRBV5-1 | 15 | TGCGCCAGCAGCCCTTCCGGAGCGGGCAATCAGCCCCAGCATTTT | CASSPSGAGNQPQHF
- | TRBJ2-5 | - | TRBV11-2 | 15 | TGTGCCAGCAGCTTAATCGGCGGAGGGCGAGAGACCCAGTACTTC | CASSLIGGGRETQYF
TRBD2 | TRBJ2-1 | few | TRBV11-2 | 17 | TGTGCCAGCAGCTTCGGGACTAGCGGGGGGACTTACAATGAGCAGTTCTTC | CASSFGTSGGTYNEQFF
- | TRBJ2-5 | many | TRBV7-9 | 15 | TGTGCCAGCAGCTTTGTGGGGTACCCACAAGAGACCCAGTACTTC | CASSFVGYPQETQYF
TRBD1 | TRBJ1-1 | few | TRBV19 | 15 | TGTGCCAGTAGTATGGGGCAGGGGGCTGCCACTGAAGCTTTCTTT | CASSMGQGAATEAFF
TRBD1 | TRBJ1-2 | - | TRBV12-3/TRBV12-4 | 16 | TGTGCCAGCAGCCTGCTAGGGACAGCGGATAACTATGGCTACACCTTC | CASSLLGTADNYGYTF
- | TRBJ2-2 | many | TRBV29-1 | 13 | TGCAGCGTTGCCACAGCTAACACCGGGGAGCTGTTTTTT | CSVATANTGELFF
- | TRBJ2-7 | - | TRBV9 | 16 | TGTGCCAGCAGCGGAGGGGACTTCGAGTCCACCTACGAGCAGTACTTC | CASSGGDFESTYEQYF
TRBD1 | TRBJ2-7 | many | TRBV12-3/TRBV12-4 | 14 | TGTGCCAGCAGCACCGGGACAGGTTTTTACGAGCAGTACTTC | CASSTGTGFYEQYF
- | TRBJ2-7 | few | TRBV4-1 | 14 | TGCGCCAGCAGCCAACTCGCGCAATCCTACGAGCAGTACTTC | CASSQLAQSYEQYF
- | TRBJ1-4 | few | TRBV29-1 | 13 | TGCAGCGCCGAGGAAAACCCTAATGAAAAACTGTTTTTT | CSAEENPNEKLFF
TRBD1 | TRBJ2-3 | - | TRBV6-5 | 16 | TGTGCCAGCAGTAAACAGCCGGGACAGGGGTCAGATACGCAGTATTTT | CASSKQPGQGSDTQYF
TRBD1 | TRBJ2-6 | many | TRBV12-3/TRBV12-4 | 16 | TGTGCCAGCAGTTTAGAGGACAGGGTGGGGGCCAACGTCCTGACTTTC | CASSLEDRVGANVLTF
TRBD1 | TRBJ1-5 | few | TRBV19 | 16 | TGTGCCAGTAGGGATGACAGGGGTTGGGGCAATCAGCCCCAGCATTTT | CASRDDRGWGNQPQHF
TRBD2 | TRBJ2-3 | few | TRBV9 | 17 | TGTGCCAGCAGCGGGACTAGCGGGGGCTTACTCACAGATACGCAGTATTTT | CASSGTSGGLLTDTQYF
- | TRBJ2-3 | few | TRBV2 | 16 | TGTGCCAGCAGTGAAGGTGAGAGCGACCACACAGATACGCAGTATTTT | CASSEGESDHTDTQYF
- | TRBJ2-3 | few | TRBV6-6 | 16 | TGTGCCAGCATGATGGGGTGGGGCGGACGCACAGATACGCAGTATTTT | CASMMGWGGRTDTQYF
TRBD2 | TRBJ2-3 | many | TRBV15 | 19 | TGTGCCACCAGCAGAGCGAGGACTAGCGGGGGTAATACCCTAGATACGCAGTATTTT | CATSRARTSGGNTLDTQYF
- | TRBJ2-5 | few | TRBV12-3/TRBV12-4 | 14 | TGTGCCAGCAGCCGGACGGGCCTATTGGGGACCCAGTACTTC | CASSRTGLLGTQYF
- | TRBJ2-5 | many | TRBV4-2 | 13 | TGTGCCAGCAGCCAATATGGGAAAGAGACCCAGTACTTC | CASSQYGKETQYF
- | TRBJ2-1 | medium-sized | TRBV20-1 | 14 | TGCAGTGCTAGGATTGGGCCTCACGACAATGAGCAGTTCTTC | CSARIGPHDNEQFF
- | TRBJ2-7 | - | TRBV6-1 | 14 | TGTGCCAGCAGTGAAGTTAAGGGAAGCGGCGAGCAGTACTTC | CASSEVKGSGEQYF
TRBD2 | TRBJ2-7 | few | TRBV11-1 | 14 | TGTGCCAGCAGCCGGGGGACTACAACCTACGAGCAGTACTTC | CASSRGTTTYEQYF
- | TRBJ2-2 | - | TRBV7-6 | 16 | TGTGCCAGCAGCTTGGGCGGTACCGCGAACACCGGGGAGCTGTTTTTT | CASSLGGTANTGELFF
- | TRBJ1-2 | - | TRBV6-2/TRBV6-3 | 16 | TGTGCCAGCAGTTACTCGTCGACTCCACCGACTGGTGGCTACACCTTC | CASSYSSTPPTGGYTF
TRBD1 | TRBJ2-5 | many | TRBV4-3 | 16 | TGCGCCAGCAGCCAAGCGGAAGGGGGCTGGGTAGAGACCCAGTACTTC | CASSQAEGGWVETQYF
- | TRBJ2-7 | few | TRBV6-5 | 15 | TGTGCCAGCAGTTACTCGGATGCAGGGCCATACGAGCAGTACTTC | CASSYSDAGPYEQYF
TRBD2 | TRBJ2-1 | many | TRBV4-2 | 15 | TGTGCCAGCAGCCAATTGCGGGGGGACTACAATGAGCAGTTCTTC | CASSQLRGDYNEQFF
- | TRBJ2-3 | few | TRBV4-2 | 12 | TGTGCCACCCATGGGCCGACAGATACGCAGTATTTT | CATHGPTDTQYF
- | TRBJ2-3 | - | TRBV7-3 | 17 | TGTGCCAGCAGCTTAAGGACCCGGGACACCCACACAGATACGCAGTATTTT | CASSLRTRDTHTDTQYF
- | TRBJ1-1 | few | TRBV3-1 | 15 | TGTGCCAGCAGCCCCGGGTGGCAGGGGCTCACTGAAGCTTTCTTT | CASSPGWQGLTEAFF
TRBD1 | TRBJ1-6 | many | TRBV4-2 | 14 | TGTGCCAGCAGCGCAGAGGGGGCAGGTTCACCCCTCCACTTT | CASSAEGAGSPLHF
- | TRBJ2-7 | many | TRBV5-1 | 13 | TGCGCCAGCAGCTCTGGGGAGTACTACGAGCAGTACTTC | CASSSGEYYEQYF
- | TRBJ1-3 | - | TRBV20-1 | 15 | TGCAGTGCTACCCCCGACTCTCACTCTGGAAACACCATATATTTT | CSATPDSHSGNTIYF
TRBD1 | TRBJ1-6 | - | TRBV7-3 | 14 | TGTGCCAGCAGCTTAACGACAGGGAGTTCACCCCTCCACTTT | CASSLTTGSSPLHF
TRBD1 | TRBJ2-1 | few | TRBV20-1 | 15 | TGCAGTGCTAGAGATTTTGAACAGGGGGCTAATGAGCAGTTCTTC | CSARDFEQGANEQFF
- | TRBJ1-2 | - | TRBV29-1 | 14 | TGCAGCGCTACCCCGGGCCAGGACAGCTATGGCTACACCTTC | CSATPGQDSYGYTF
- | TRBJ2-2 | - | TRBV5-1 | 16 | TGCGCCAGCAGCTGCAAAGGGACATCTGACACCGGGGAGCTGTTTTTT | CASSCKGTSDTGELFF
- | TRBJ2-2 | - | TRBV7-3 | 14 | TGTGCCAGCAGCTTAAGCCCGGGCACCGGGGAGCTGTTTTTT | CASSLSPGTGELFF
- | TRBJ1-2 | - | TRBV14 | 13 | TGTGCCAGCAGCCAAGAGGGCTTGGGAGGCTACACCTTC | CASSQEGLGGYTF
TRBD1 | TRBJ1-2 | - | TRBV5-1 | 18 | TGCGCCAGCAGCTTGGCCGGGGGACAGGGGGCGGCGGTCTATGGCTACACCTTC | CASSLAGGQGAAVYGYTF
- | TRBJ1-2 | few | TRBV4-3 | 16 | TGCGCCAGCAGCCAAGATCCTCTCCGGGGAGGCTATGGCTACACCTTC | CASSQDPLRGGYGYTF
TRBD1 | TRBJ2-1 | - | TRBV6-1 | 15 | TGTGCCAGCAGTGAAGGGACAGGGTACTACAATGAGCAGTTCTTC | CASSEGTGYYNEQFF
- | TRBJ2-1 | many | TRBV4-2 | 12 | TGTGCCAGCAGCCAAGGGGCCAATGAGCAGTTCTTC | CASSQGANEQFF
- | TRBJ1-1 | - | TRBV20-1 | 16 | TGCAGTGCTAGAGATCGAACCGGGACACTTAACACTGAAGCTTTCTTT | CSARDRTGTLNTEAFF
- | TRBJ2-2 | many | TRBV12-3/TRBV12-4 | 14 | TGTGCCAGCAGTTTAGCGGCCCCCACCGGGGAGCTGTTTTTT | CASSLAAPTGELFF
- | TRBJ1-1 | - | TRBV9 | 15 | TGTGCCAGCAGCGCCCACGACAGCTATAACACTGAAGCTTTCTTT | CASSAHDSYNTEAFF
- | TRBJ1-5 | few | TRBV12-3/TRBV12-4 | 12 | TGTGCCAGCACCAAGGGCTATCAGCCCCAGCATTTT | CASTKGYQPQHF
- | TRBJ2-4 | - | TRBV3-1 | 13 | TGTGCCAGCAGCCAAGGCTGGGTCGAGGGGTTGTACTTC | CASSQGWVEGLYF
- | TRBJ2-5 | many | TRBV12-3/TRBV12-4 | 17 | TGTGCCAGCAGTTTCCCTAATCTAGCGACGCTTCAAGAGACCCAGTACTTC | CASSFPNLATLQETQYF
- | TRBJ2-2 | few | TRBV7-6 | 14 | TGTGCCAGCAGCCACCTAGGGACTACCGGGGAGCTGTTTTTT | CASSHLGTTGELFF
- | TRBJ2-6 | many | TRBV12-3/TRBV12-4 | 16 | TGTGCCAGCAGCCCCTCCACAGGGTCCGGGGCCAACGTCCTGACTTTC | CASSPSTGSGANVLTF